A single sample gave rise to the 21 T cell receptor beta chains below, sequenced in a study of T-cell reconstitution after alpha-beta-depleted transplantation in children. Preparation of the TCRbeta library involved a method that used unique molecular identifiers. TCRdb reanalysed the PCR reads using MiXCR and keeps one entry per CDR3 protein. The sample has some 440,000 distinct CDR3 sequences; 15% to 20% are singletons. The sequences come from PBMCs, mostly from graft donor cells, collected 360 days after TCRalphabeta/CD19-depleted stem cell transplant. These receptors were taken from a boy younger than two who had a stem cell transplant for Wiskott-Aldrich syndrome, so the T cells may come from the graft donor.

This chain joins TRBV5-1 and TRBJ2-2, with TRBD1 matching 9 bases. This CDR3 contains 14 residues. V was clipped by 3 bases and J by 5 bases; unmatched bases: 2. In germline, CDR1 is SGHRS, CDR2 YFSETQ. The CDR3 sequence is CASSWGQGTGELFF. CDR3 nucleotides: TGCGCCAGCAGCTGGGGACAGGGAACCGGGGAGCTGTTTTTT. Together with reference TRBV5-1 and TRBJ2-2, the CDR3 gives the full variable domain: KAGVTQTPRYLIKTRGQQVTLSCSPISGHRSVSWYQQTPGQGLQFLFEYFSETQRNKGNFPGRFSGRQFSNSRSEMNVSTLELGDSALYLCASSWGQGTGELFFGEGSRLTVL.

J is TRBJ2-7 and V is TRBV7-9; no reliable D call. This CDR3 has 12 amino acids. Trimming shortened V by 8 bases and J by 6 bases, and 14 bases separated the two germline ends. Per germline, CDR1 SEHNR and CDR2 FQNEAQ (reference sequence). Written as DNA, the CDR3 is TGTGCCAGCGGTCGGGCAGCAGCCGAGCAGTACTTC. Protein product: CASGRAAAEQYF.

V gene TRBV20-1 combines with J gene TRBJ2-2; weak D call: TRBD2 (6 bases). The CDR3 has 14 amino acids. The germline V and J ends were trimmed by 1 base and 7 bases, with 13 bases remaining between them. Germline loops: CDR1 DFQATT, CDR2 SNEGSKA (reference sequence). The CDR3 DNA reads as TGCAGTGCTAGAGTGGGGGGTAGCCTCGGGGAGCTGTTTTTT. This encodes CSARVGGSLGELFF.

This clonotype has a handful of counts. The chain has TRBV12-3 or TRBV12-4 and TRBJ2-3; 9 bases fit TRBD1. There are 15 residues in the CDR3. The trim removed 4 bases at V and 1 base at J, leaving 3 bases unmatched. The CDR3 spells CASSSGDRGTDTQYF. DNA for the CDR3: TGTGCCAGCAGTTCCGGGGACAGGGGCACAGATACGCAGTATTTT.

This clonotype was picked up many times. CDR3 loop: CSVKTGGVETQYF. Here the CDR3 DNA reads TGCAGCGTTAAAACGGGAGGTGTGGAGACCCAGTACTTC. The chain uses TRBV29-1 and TRBJ2-5, with 7 bases matching TRBD2. This CDR3 is built from 13 residues. With 5 bases clipped from V and 5 bases from J, the junction kept 8 bases outside the gene matches. Germline assignment: CDR1 SQVTM and CDR2 ANQGSEA.

This clonotype was detected a few times. V gene TRBV2 combines with J gene TRBJ2-7; TRBD1 might be the D (5 bases). This CDR3 region has 11 residues. V lost 8 bases to trimming and J lost 10 bases, with 15 bases between them. From germline, CDR1 is SNHLY and CDR2 FYNNEI. The DNA for the CDR3 is TGTGCCAGCCGCTGGATTCAGGGTCAGTACTTC. This sequence encodes CASRWIQGQYF.

This clonotype has only one observation. The chain recombines TRBV29-1 with TRBJ2-1; D is perhaps TRBD1 or TRBD2 (5 bases each). V lost 1 base, J lost 4 bases, and 11 bases lay in between. Germline V gene lookup returns CDR1 SQVTM and CDR2 ANQGSEA. The CDR3 loop spans 14 amino acids. CDR3 sequence reads: CSVEATRGYNEQFF. DNA for the CDR3: TGCAGCGTTGAAGCAACTAGGGGTTACAATGAGCAGTTCTTC.

The chain joins TRBV19 to TRBJ2-1; 10 bases line up with TRBD1. Germline assignment: CDR1 LNHDA and CDR2 SQIVND (reference sequence). Unmatched junction bases numbered 7, after V lost 4 bases and J lost 7 bases. CDR3 length: 15 amino acids. The CDR3 coding sequence is TGTGCCAGTAGTAGAAGGACAGGGGGGACTAATGAGCAGTTCTTC. Translating it yields CASSRRTGGTNEQFF.

This clonotype occurred many times. The chain links TRBV2 to TRBJ2-7, with 7 bases aligning to TRBD1. Looked up from germline, CDR1 is SNHLY and CDR2 is FYNNEI. J lost 0 bases, V lost 3 bases, and 2 bases had no gene match. The CDR3 contains 14 residues. The CDR3 protein is CASSERTGSYEQYF. CDR3 DNA sequence: TGTGCCAGCAGTGAGAGGACAGGCTCCTACGAGCAGTACTTC.

In its sample, this clonotype was seen a few times. V usage is TRBV5-1 and J usage is TRBJ1-4; D gene ambiguous. Germline V lookup: CDR1 SGHRS, CDR2 YFSETQ. The CDR3 spans 13 residues. Trimming pared 1 base from V and 8 bases from J, leaving 9 bases between. Here the CDR3 DNA reads TGCGCCAGCAGCTTGCCAGGCGGGGAAAAACTGTTTTTT. As protein: CASSLPGGEKLFF. The full variable domain, in which reference TRBV5-1 and TRBJ1-4 provide the parts outside the CDR3, is KAGVTQTPRYLIKTRGQQVTLSCSPISGHRSVSWYQQTPGQGLQFLFEYFSETQRNKGNFPGRFSGRQFSNSRSEMNVSTLELGDSALYLCASSLPGGEKLFFGSGTQLSVL.

V gene TRBV24-1 combines with J gene TRBJ2-3; 7 bases agree with TRBD2. J lost 4 bases, V lost 5 bases, and 8 bases had no gene match. There are 15 residues in the CDR3. Germline-derived CDR1 and CDR2 are KGHDR and SFDVKD. The CDR3 coding sequence is TGTGCCACCAGTGGAGGGCGGGAGAACGCAGATACGCAGTATTTT. Its protein is CATSGGRENADTQYF.

V usage is TRBV5-1 and J usage is TRBJ1-1; 9 bases match TRBD1. Germline values: CDR1 SGHRS, CDR2 YFSETQ. The CDR3 is made up of 14 amino acids. V was pared by 4 bases and J by 4 bases, with 5 bases of the junction left unmatched. The DNA of the CDR3 is TGCGCCAGCAGCGAAGACAGGGGGGGCACTGAAGCTTTCTTT. This codes for CASSEDRGGTEAFF. The full variable domain, its missing parts supplied by reference TRBV5-1 and TRBJ1-1, is KAGVTQTPRYLIKTRGQQVTLSCSPISGHRSVSWYQQTPGQGLQFLFEYFSETQRNKGNFPGRFSGRQFSNSRSEMNVSTLELGDSALYLCASSEDRGGTEAFFGQGTRLTVV.

Only a few counts were recorded for this clonotype. V usage is TRBV2 and J usage is TRBJ2-3; no clear D. Germline assignment: CDR1 SNHLY and CDR2 FYNNEI. The CDR3 is 17 amino acids. With 3 bases removed from V and 0 bases from J, the gap between germline ends came to 16 bases. DNA of the CDR3: TGTGCCAGCAGTGACCTTCGACACACTTTTAGCACAGATACGCAGTATTTT. Its protein product is CASSDLRHTFSTDTQYF. The whole variable domain, remainder taken from reference TRBV2 and TRBJ2-3, is EPEVTQTPSHQVTQMGQEVILRCVPISNHLYFYWYRQILGQKVEFLVSFYNNEISEKSEIFDDQFSVERPDGSNFTLKIRSTKLEDSAMYFCASSDLRHTFSTDTQYFGPGTRLTVL.

The CDR3 here is CASSFSGGHGYTF. CDR3 DNA: TGTGCCAGCAGTTTTTCAGGAGGACACGGCTACACCTTC. This sequence joins TRBV6-5 and TRBJ1-2; tentative D call: TRBD1 (5 bases). Trimming removed 4 bases at V and 8 bases at J, with 14 bases between. Germline V gives CDR1 MNHEY, CDR2 SVGAGI. This CDR3 is built from 13 residues.

CDR3 region: CSVDRGGNEQFF. The CDR3 DNA is TGCAGCGTTGACAGGGGGGGTAATGAGCAGTTCTTC. The rearrangement links TRBV29-1 to TRBJ2-1; TRBD1 or TRBD2 may be the D gene (7 bases each). The CDR3 covers 12 residues. Per the germline V gene, CDR1 is SQVTM and CDR2 is ANQGSEA. Trimming cost V 3 bases and J 7 bases, with 10 bases left between them.

There are a few counts of this clonotype. The genes are TRBV3-1 and TRBJ1-3, with D unclear. Trimming stripped 3 bases from V and 0 bases from J, with 6 bases between. There are 14 residues in the CDR3. Germline CDR1 reads LGHDT; CDR2 reads YNNKEL (reference sequence). CDR3 sequence: CASSHSRSGNTIYF. CDR3 in DNA: TGTGCCAGCAGCCACAGTCGCTCTGGAAACACCATATATTTT.

The chain couples TRBV3-1 to TRBJ2-1; 12 positions agree with TRBD1. Germline loops: CDR1 LGHDT, CDR2 YNNKEL (reference sequence). V gave up 4 bases and J gave up 10 bases; unmatched junction bases: 11. The CDR3 runs 16 residues. The CDR3 nucleotides read TGTGCCAGCAGCCGTCCGTCCGGGACAGGGGGCAGGGAGCAGTTCTTC. Its protein product is CASSRPSGTGGREQFF.

The chain recombines TRBV5-6 with TRBJ2-7; D possibly corresponds to TRBD1 (5 bases). The CDR3 runs to 13 residues. Germline assignment: CDR1 SGHDT and CDR2 YYEEEE. Deletions cut 4 bases from V and 3 bases from J, with 11 bases between. CDR3 in amino acids: CASSPGHLYEQYF. The CDR3 nucleotides read TGTGCCAGCAGCCCTGGACACCTCTACGAGCAGTACTTC.

The V call is TRBV3-1, the J call TRBJ2-1; 9 positions match TRBD1. This CDR3 is 18 amino acids long. V dropped 11 bases and J dropped 3; count of bases not matched to a gene: 20. CDR1 is LGHDT and CDR2 is YNNKEL in the germline V gene (reference sequence). The DNA for the CDR3 is TGTGCCTCCACCAAGCACCTTCCTTGGACAGGGGACTACAATGAGCAGTTCTTC. Protein: CASTKHLPWTGDYNEQFF.

This clonotype was found a few times. V gene TRBV6-1 combines with J gene TRBJ2-7, with D perhaps matching TRBD1 or TRBD2 (5 bases each). V lost 7 bases and J lost 3, with 16 bases in between. The CDR3 totals 14 residues. Germline CDR1 MNHNS, CDR2 SASEGT. CDR3 bases: TGTGCCAGCAATCCGGGACGGACCTTCTACGAGCAGTACTTC. This translates into CASNPGRTFYEQYF.

This chain links TRBV6-1 with TRBJ1-6; a weak D match, TRBD1 (5 bases). In germline, CDR1 is MNHNS, CDR2 SASEGT. V lost 6 bases and J 7 bases, leaving 13 bases between the germline ends. CDR3 length: 14 amino acids. CDR3 loop: CASRFRAPNSPLHF. The CDR3 DNA reads TGTGCCAGCAGATTCAGGGCACCAAATTCACCCCTCCACTTT.